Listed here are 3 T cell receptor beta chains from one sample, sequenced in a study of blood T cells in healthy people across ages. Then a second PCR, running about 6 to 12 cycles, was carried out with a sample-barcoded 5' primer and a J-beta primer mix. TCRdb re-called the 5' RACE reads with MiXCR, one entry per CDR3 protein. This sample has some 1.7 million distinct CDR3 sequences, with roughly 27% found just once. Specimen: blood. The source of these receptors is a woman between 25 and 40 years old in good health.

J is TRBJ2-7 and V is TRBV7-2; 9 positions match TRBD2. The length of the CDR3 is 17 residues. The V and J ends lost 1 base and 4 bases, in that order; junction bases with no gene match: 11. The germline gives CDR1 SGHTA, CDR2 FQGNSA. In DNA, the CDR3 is TGTGCCAGCAGCTTAGATTCGGGTCTAGCGGGGAAATACGAGCAGTACTTC. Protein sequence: CASSLDSGLAGKYEQYF.

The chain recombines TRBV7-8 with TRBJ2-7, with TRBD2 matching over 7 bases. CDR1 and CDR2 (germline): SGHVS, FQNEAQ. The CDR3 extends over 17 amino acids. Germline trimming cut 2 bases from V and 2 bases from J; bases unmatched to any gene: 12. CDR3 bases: TGTGCCAGCAGCTTAATATTTAAAAAGCGGGAAGCCTACGAGCAGTACTTC. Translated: CASSLIFKKREAYEQYF.

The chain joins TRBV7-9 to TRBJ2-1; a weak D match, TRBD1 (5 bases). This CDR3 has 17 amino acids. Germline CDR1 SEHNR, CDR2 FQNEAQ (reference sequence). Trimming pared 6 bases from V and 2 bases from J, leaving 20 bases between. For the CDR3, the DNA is TGTGCCAGCAGTCAACCCGAAGGGGCCCTTACCTACAATGAGCAGTTCTTC. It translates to CASSQPEGALTYNEQFF.